This TCR beta chain was sequenced for a study of T-cell memory formation after mild COVID-19. This clonotype turned up a few times. Germline V lookup: CDR1 MNHNY, CDR2 SVGAGI (reference sequence). CDR3 length equals 17 residues. V dropped 2 bases and J dropped 1; count of bases not matched to a gene: 6. TCRdb re-derived calls from the 5' RACE reads in MiXCR, one entry per CDR3 protein. The table has about 140,000 distinct CDR3 sequences, 19% seen once. The chain couples TRBV6-6 to TRBJ2-5; 11 bases are a match to TRBD2. The clonotype comes from an adult woman who had mild COVID-19 (a few samples of this study predate the infection). Cell type and time point are not known. The sequencing sample was made of PBMCs or a T cell subset sorted from them (not recorded which). The CDR3 loop is CASSYGYSGRGQETQYF. Here the CDR3 DNA reads TGTGCCAGCAGTTACGGATATAGCGGGAGGGGCCAAGAGACCCAGTACTTC.